The T cell receptor beta chain under discussion was sequenced for a study of shared clonotypes between healthy human individuals. General study points: Between several donors, naive CD4 clonotypes were shared at a level of about 5%.

Authors' analysis steps: Filtering was not the same, since immunoSEQ gave junction-only sequences without quality scores. Sequencing used immunoSEQ multiplex PCR; TCRdb keeps in-frame clones, though not all of them. Clone size and V and J calls were adopted from that table, with D and trimming inferred from the DNA. The profile shows millions of clones, more than 80% of them singletons. To note about this clone: The antigen remains undetermined.

Germline CDR1 is SGHRS and CDR2 is YFSETQ. This CDR3 is built from 15 residues. V gave up 4 bases and J gave up 7 bases, with 15 bases separating them. The chain uses TRBV5-1 and TRBJ1-6, with D unclear. The clonotype was recovered from a man younger than 35 in good health. The sequenced sample consisted of naive CD4+ T cells sorted from blood. Subset in this sample: CD45RA+ positively selected. CDR3 DNA sequence: TGCGCCAGCAGCCGTGACGGCACAACGAATTCACCCCTCCACTTT. It translates to CASSRDGTTNSPLHF.